This T cell receptor (beta chain) stems from a study of cytotoxic CD8 clonotypes in ibrutinib-treated CLL. With 5 bases clipped from V and 5 bases from J, the junction kept 11 bases outside the gene matches. Germline assignment: CDR1 SGHNT and CDR2 YYREEE (reference sequence). This CDR3 contains 17 residues. Here immunoSEQ multiplex PCR was the method, and the copy in TCRdb shows in-frame clones only, minus some. The sample consists of roughly 200,000 clones, just over 70% of them appearing once. This specimen was PBMCs, taken after 12 months of ibrutinib treatment. The chain carries TRBV5-4 and TRBJ1-4; TRBD1 aligns across 11 bases. The sequence derives from a human donor with chronic lymphocytic leukemia. CDR3: CASSMDRGQVGNEKLFF. CDR3 bases: TGTGCCAGCAGTATGGACAGGGGGCAAGTGGGGAATGAAAAACTGTTTTTT.